One and the same sample provided the 21 T cell receptor beta chains below, sequenced in a study of blood T cells in healthy people across ages. Primed by a sample-barcoded 5' primer and a J-beta primer mix, a second PCR proceeded for roughly 7 to 12 cycles. TCRdb called the 5' RACE reads again in MiXCR, with one record for every CDR3 protein. The data show about 800,000 distinct CDR3 sequences, 35% to 50% seen once. The sample taken for sequencing was blood. Receptor source: a man older than 75 in good health.

The rearrangement uses TRBV5-1 and TRBJ2-5; 8 bases are shared with TRBD2. Trimming at V came to 5 bases and at J to 5 bases, leaving 11 bases not matched to a gene. The germline CDR1 and CDR2 sequences are SGHRS and YFSETQ. The CDR3 contains 15 residues. CDR3 region: CASSSGEGRFETQYF. CDR3 bases: TGCGCCAGCAGTAGCGGGGAAGGCCGTTTCGAGACCCAGTACTTC. The full variable domain, rest sourced from reference TRBV5-1 and TRBJ2-5, is KAGVTQTPRYLIKTRGQQVTLSCSPISGHRSVSWYQQTPGQGLQFLFEYFSETQRNKGNFPGRFSGRQFSNSRSEMNVSTLELGDSALYLCASSSGEGRFETQYFGPGTRLLVL.

The chain carries TRBV27 and TRBJ1-2; tentatively, D is TRBD1 (5 bases). The CDR3 totals 13 residues. V lost 8 bases and J lost 6, with 16 bases in between. CDR1 MNHEY and CDR2 SMNVEV come from the germline V gene (reference sequence). CDR3 sequence reads: CASAQGDWDGYTF. CDR3 coding DNA: TGTGCCAGCGCTCAAGGGGACTGGGATGGCTACACCTTC.

This sequence joins TRBV20-1 and TRBJ2-7; 11 nucleotides match TRBD2. After removal of 2 bases from V and 5 bases from J, the junction contained 2 bases not matched to a gene. Per germline, CDR1 DFQATT and CDR2 SNEGSKA (reference sequence). The CDR3 covers 13 residues. The DNA for the CDR3 is TGCAGTGCTAGAACTAGCGGGAGCCACGAGCAGTACTTC. Its translation is CSARTSGSHEQYF.

The V gene is TRBV7-6, the J gene TRBJ1-1; no firm D call. Germline V lookup: CDR1 SGHVS, CDR2 FNYEAQ. V was pared by 2 bases and J by 1 base, with 8 bases between. The CDR3 totals 14 residues. The CDR3 spells CASSLINRNTEAFF. The CDR3 DNA follows: TGTGCCAGCAGCTTAATAAACAGGAACACTGAAGCTTTCTTT.

This clonotype was detected a few times. This chain joins TRBV6-2 or TRBV6-3 and TRBJ2-2; TRBD1 is a possible D gene (5 bases). V was cut by 6 bases and J by 4 bases, with 12 bases left in between. This CDR3 comprises 14 residues. CDR1 and CDR2 from the germline V gene are MNHEY and SVGEGT. CDR3 coding DNA: TGTGCCAGCAGGCGTACAGGATCCACCGGGGAGCTGTTTTTT. As protein: CASRRTGSTGELFF.

Here the CDR3 reads CASSLRRAARYGYTF. The CDR3, as DNA: TGTGCCAGCAGCTTAAGGCGAGCGGCCCGCTATGGCTACACCTTC. This rearrangement joins TRBV7-6 to TRBJ1-2; no definite D call. Germline assignment: CDR1 SGHVS and CDR2 FNYEAQ. The CDR3 is made up of 15 amino acids. Trimming took 2 bases from V and 4 from J, leaving 14 bases between them.

The rearrangement links TRBV28 to TRBJ1-4, with a tentative D call TRBD1 (5 bases). Trimming took 5 bases from V and 8 from J, leaving 21 bases between them. The CDR3 contains 16 residues. The germline CDR1 and CDR2 sequences are MDHEN and SYDVKM. CDR3 protein: CASSTSPGRGWEKLFF. CDR3 nucleotide sequence: TGTGCCAGCAGTACCTCTCCCGGCCGGGGGTGGGAAAAACTGTTTTTT.

In this sample, this clonotype turned up once. The chain links TRBV6-2 or TRBV6-3 to TRBJ2-3; D unresolved. The germline CDR1 and CDR2 sequences are MNHEY and SVGEGT. V was cut by 2 bases and J by 2 bases, with 14 bases left in between. CDR3 length: 16 amino acids. CDR3: CASSYPTGSYTDTQYF. CDR3 DNA sequence: TGTGCCAGCAGTTACCCGACGGGTTCTTACACAGATACGCAGTATTTT.

The chain carries TRBV5-5 and TRBJ2-7, with TRBD1 matching 9 bases. The germline gives CDR1 SGHKS, CDR2 YYEKEE (reference sequence). Losses at the gene ends were 4 bases for V and 7 bases for J; bases not matched to a gene: 15. The CDR3 consists of 16 residues. Here the CDR3 DNA reads TGTGCCAGCAGCGCCCGGACAGGGGAATCCCACAATGAGCAGTACTTC. As protein: CASSARTGESHNEQYF.

V gene TRBV11-3 combines with J gene TRBJ2-1; D possibly corresponds to TRBD2 (6 bases). The CDR3 spans 15 residues. Germline values: CDR1 SGHNT, CDR2 YENEEA. Between the trimmed V and J ends, which lost 6 bases and 6 bases, there was a span of 18 bases. In DNA, the CDR3 is TGTGCCAGCAGGGCTCCCAGGAGGGAGAGCAATGAGCAGTTCTTC. Translation: CASRAPRRESNEQFF.

V and J are TRBV7-2 and TRBJ2-1, with D perhaps TRBD2 (6 bases). The germline V gene encodes CDR1 SGHTA and CDR2 FQGNSA. CDR3 length equals 16 residues. V lost 5 bases and J lost 4, with 18 bases in between. The CDR3 nucleotides are TGTGCCAGCAGCCCCGGGACCCGCGGGGTGTACAATGAGCAGTTCTTC. Residues: CASSPGTRGVYNEQFF.

The J gene is TRBJ2-7, the V gene TRBV7-8; a possible D gene is TRBD2 (6 bases). The CDR3 contains 15 residues. Deletions cut 1 base from V and 6 bases from J, with 16 bases between. Germline CDR1 is SGHVS and CDR2 is FQNEAQ. CDR3: CASSLVGRDVGEQYF. As DNA, the CDR3 is TGTGCCAGCAGCTTAGTGGGGCGGGACGTTGGCGAGCAGTACTTC.

This rearrangement joins TRBV20-1 to TRBJ2-1, with D possibly TRBD2 on 6 matching bases. V lost 4 bases to trimming and J lost 4 bases, with 11 bases between them. CDR3 length equals 13 residues. CDR1 is DFQATT, CDR2 SNEGSKA, per germline (reference sequence). CDR3 in amino acids: CSATEGLYNEQFF. CDR3 bases: TGCAGTGCTACGGAGGGGCTATACAATGAGCAGTTCTTC.

The CDR3 loop reads CASSESQAGHIYYNEQFF. The CDR3 region has the DNA TGTGCCAGCAGTGAATCTCAGGCAGGGCATATTTATTACAATGAGCAGTTCTTC. The genes are TRBV25-1 and TRBJ2-1; a possible D gene is TRBD1 (5 bases). Germline CDR1 reads MGHDK; CDR2 reads SYGVNS. CDR3 size: 18 residues. Trimming removed 1 base at V and 4 bases at J, with 20 bases between. Combining the CDR3 with reference TRBV25-1 and TRBJ2-1 gives the whole variable domain EADIYQTPRYLVIGTGKKITLECSQTMGHDKMYWYQQDPGMELHLIHYSYGVNSTEKGDLSSESTVSRIRTEHFPLTLESARPSHTSQYLCASSESQAGHIYYNEQFFGPGTRLTVL.

The V and J genes are TRBV7-2 and TRBJ2-7; a possible D gene is TRBD1 (5 bases). Trimming removed 3 bases at V and 7 bases at J, with 19 bases between. CDR3 size: 15 residues. Germline loops: CDR1 SGHTA, CDR2 FQGNSA. The CDR3: CASSFFSRASGEQYF. The CDR3 DNA follows: TGTGCCAGCAGCTTTTTCTCCAGGGCGTCTGGGGAGCAGTACTTC.

This clonotype has just one count. The chain joins TRBV27 to TRBJ2-1, with 9 bases lining up with TRBD1. V shed 2 bases, J shed 7 bases, and the junction held 12 bases outside the gene matches. CDR1 is MNHEY, CDR2 SMNVEV, per germline (reference sequence). This CDR3 has 17 residues. DNA of the CDR3: TGTGCCAGCAGTTTAAGGGCCCCCGGGACAGGGTTGAATGAGCAGTTCTTC. The encoded protein is CASSLRAPGTGLNEQFF.

The table lists this clonotype with a few counts. The CDR3 coding sequence is TGCGCCAGCAGCTGGGGAGCGGGAGTAGACACCGGGGAGCTGTTTTTT. As protein: CASSWGAGVDTGELFF. The genes are TRBV5-1 and TRBJ2-2; 8 bases agree with TRBD2. With V trimmed by 3 bases and J by 3 bases, 7 bases remained unmatched. The CDR3 is 16 amino acids. Looked up from germline, CDR1 is SGHRS and CDR2 is YFSETQ.

This clonotype appeared a few times. This chain joins TRBV5-1 and TRBJ2-1; the D is unclear. CDR1 and CDR2 from the germline V gene are SGHRS and YFSETQ. The CDR3 contains 14 residues. Trimming removed 0 bases from V and 7 bases from J, with 11 bases in between. The DNA of the CDR3 is TGCGCCAGCAGCTTGGCCGGTAGAATTAATGAGCAGTTCTTC. Translating it yields CASSLAGRINEQFF.

The table lists this clonotype with a count of one. The gene calls are TRBV29-1 and TRBJ2-7; weak D call: TRBD2 (6 bases). Germline lookup yields CDR1 SQVTM and CDR2 ANQGSEA. CDR3 length equals 16 residues. Trimming took 6 bases from V and 7 from J, leaving 28 bases between them. DNA for the CDR3: TGCAGCGTGGCAACCACTGCCGGGACTTATTACAATGAGCAGTACTTC. Translation gives CSVATTAGTYYNEQYF.

The V and J genes are TRBV20-1 and TRBJ2-1; 9 bases are shared with TRBD2. CDR1 DFQATT and CDR2 SNEGSKA come from the germline V gene (reference sequence). The CDR3 contains 15 residues. The V and J ends lost 3 bases and 4 bases, in that order; junction bases with no gene match: 7. The DNA of the CDR3 is TGCAGTGCTAGGAAGCGGGGGGATCGATACAATGAGCAGTTCTTC. Its translation is CSARKRGDRYNEQFF.

The V call is TRBV5-1, the J call TRBJ2-1; 11 bases are shared with TRBD2. CDR1 is SGHRS, CDR2 YFSETQ, per germline. This CDR3 is 15 amino acids long. The V and J ends lost 4 bases and 5 bases, in that order; junction bases with no gene match: 5. DNA for the CDR3: TGCGCCAGCAGCACGACTAGCGGGATTAACAATGAGCAGTTCTTC. This translates into CASSTTSGINNEQFF.